Detailed here is one T cell receptor (beta chain). The source of the sample is a study of blood T cells in healthy people across ages. Then a second PCR, running about 7 to 11 cycles, was carried out with a sample-barcoded 5' primer and a J-beta primer mix. Per-sample output comprised a minimum of 2.5 million paired-end reads containing CDR3. TCRdb redid the calling of the 5' RACE reads with MiXCR, one entry per CDR3 protein. The sample consists of around 800,000 distinct CDR3 sequences, about 26% of them appearing once. There are 13 residues in the CDR3. Germline CDR1 is SGHTA and CDR2 is FQGTGA. Trimming removed 0 bases from V and 7 bases from J, with 9 bases in between. In addition, the sample was reused for a study of T cells of mothers and their children. According to that study: Some 2.7 million TCR beta reads per child versus over 9 million per mother.

The material sequenced was blood. The chain uses TRBV7-3 and TRBJ1-1; possibly TRBD1 for D (6 bases). The clonotype originates from a boy younger than 18 in good health. CDR3 nucleotides: TGTGCCAGCAGCTTAACAGGGGGGGGTGAAGCTTTCTTT. This gives the protein CASSLTGGGEAFF.